The rows below give T cell receptor beta chains drawn from one sample of a study of blood T cell repertoires in COVID-19. Measured with immunoSEQ multiplex PCR; TCRdb has only the in-frame clones, and not every one. The sample lists 75,000 to 95,000 clones, approximately 88% occurring once. Material: peripheral blood. These receptors were collected from a man aged 45-65 years with active COVID-19. The CDR3 runs from the conserved cysteine through the conserved F or W. D genes are given only for firm matches. Part of the rows lack a size; the others show once, few, many or a class for expanded clones.

clone size,D gene,V gene,J gene,CDR3 DNA,CDR3 protein
NA,NA,TRBV7-3,TRBJ2-2,TGTGCCAGCAGCTTAGGCAGGGATGGCACCGGGGAGCTGTTTTTT,CASSLGRDGTGELFF
NA,NA,TRBV7-2,TRBJ2-5,TGTGCCAGCAGCTTAGTGCGGGAAGAGACCCAGTACTTC,CASSLVREETQYF
NA,NA,TRBV19,TRBJ1-1,TGTGCCAGTTCCCCGGGGGGGCAGGGAGGCACTGAAGCTTTCTTT,CASSPGGQGGTEAFF
NA,NA,TRBV18,TRBJ2-1,TGTGCCAGCTCATGGACTACCGACAATGAGCAGTTCTTC,CASSWTTDNEQFF
few,NA,TRBV4-3,TRBJ2-7,TGCGCCAGCAGCCAAGATACGAACGGTTACGAGCAGTACTTC,CASSQDTNGYEQYF
NA,NA,TRBV9,TRBJ2-2,TGTGCCAGCAGCGTAGGCCCAGGGCGAAACACCGGGGAGCTGTTTTTT,CASSVGPGRNTGELFF
NA,NA,TRBV5-1,TRBJ2-3,TGCGCCAGCAGCTTGGGACGGGGCACAGATACGCAGTATTTT,CASSLGRGTDTQYF
NA,NA,TRBV21-1,TRBJ1-3,TGTGCCAGCAGCACGGTGTGCCACATCTGGGGGGCACAGGGGCGCGGTGGAAACACCATATATTTT,CASSTVCHIWGAQGRGGNTIYF
NA,TRBD2,TRBV6-5,TRBJ2-1,TGTGCCACCTCTGGCGGGGGTGAGCAGTTCTTC,CATSGGGEQFF
NA,NA,TRBV7-2,TRBJ2-7,TGTGCCAGCTGGGGCAGGGCCGGGGAGCAGTACTTC,CASWGRAGEQYF
NA,TRBD1,TRBV6-2/TRBV6-3,TRBJ2-3,TGTGCCAGCAGTTACGGCAGGGGGTCGACAGATACGCAGTATTTT,CASSYGRGSTDTQYF
NA,TRBD2,TRBV29-1,TRBJ2-7,TGCAGCGTTGAAGAATTAGCGGGAGGCCTCTCCTACGAGCAGTACTTC,CSVEELAGGLSYEQYF
NA,TRBD1,TRBV7-8,TRBJ2-1,TGTGCCAGCAGCATATACAGGGGGTACTCCTACAATGAGCAGTTCTTC,CASSIYRGYSYNEQFF
NA,TRBD2,TRBV6-5,TRBJ2-7,TGTGCCAGCAGTTACGCGGGAGGGTACTACGAGCAGTACTTC,CASSYAGGYYEQYF
NA,NA,TRBV19,TRBJ1-5,TGTGCCAGTAGTAACTCCGCGACAGACAGAAAGCCCCAGCATTTT,CASSNSATDRKPQHF
NA,TRBD2,TRBV7-9,TRBJ2-3,TGTGCCAGCAGCTCCCTAGCGGGAGCGGCAGATACGCAGTATTTT,CASSSLAGAADTQYF
NA,NA,TRBV6-5,TRBJ2-5,TGTGCCAGCAGTTCTCGGCGGGAGACCCAGTACTTC,CASSSRRETQYF
NA,TRBD2,TRBV10-3,TRBJ2-1,TGTGCCATCAGTGTTATGGGGGGGACTACCTACAATGAGCAGTTCTTC,CAISVMGGTTYNEQFF
NA,TRBD2,TRBV7-2,TRBJ2-3,TGTGCCAGCACCCGCGACCTAGCGGGCACAGATACGCAGTATTTT,CASTRDLAGTDTQYF
NA,NA,TRBV19,TRBJ2-4,TGTGCCAGTAGTATCACGGGAGTGGGCAAAAACATTCAGTACTTC,CASSITGVGKNIQYF
NA,NA,TRBV5-1,TRBJ2-1,TGCGCCAGCAGCTTGGAAATTCTAAATGAGCAGTTCTTC,CASSLEILNEQFF
NA,NA,TRBV12-5,TRBJ1-6,TGTGCTAGTGGCCCAGGGAGGCTAGATTCACCCCTCCACTTT,CASGPGRLDSPLHF
NA,TRBD1,TRBV10-3,TRBJ1-2,TGTGCCATCATGGACAGGGGGCTGGCTGGCTACACCTTC,CAIMDRGLAGYTF
NA,TRBD2,TRBV19,TRBJ2-1,TGTGCCAGTAGTGTCAGCGGGGACTCCTACAATGAGCAGTTCTTC,CASSVSGDSYNEQFF
NA,TRBD2,TRBV11-2,TRBJ2-1,TGTGCCAGCAGCCGACTAGCGGGTTATGAGCAGTTCTTC,CASSRLAGYEQFF
NA,NA,TRBV4-1,TRBJ1-1,TGCGCCAGCAGCCAAGAGTTTAGGGGCACTGAAGCTTTCTTT,CASSQEFRGTEAFF
NA,NA,TRBV18,TRBJ1-2,TGTGCCAGCTCACCAAAACAGAACTATGGCTACACCTTC,CASSPKQNYGYTF
NA,NA,TRBV13,TRBJ2-5,TGTGCCAGCAGCTTCAGGACAGCCCAAGAGACCCAGTACTTC,CASSFRTAQETQYF
NA,NA,TRBV9,TRBJ2-5,TGTGCCAGCAGCATTAACGGGAGAGGAGAAACCCAGTACTTC,CASSINGRGETQYF
NA,NA,TRBV3-1/TRBV3-2,TRBJ2-7,TGTGCCAGCCCACCAACAGATTACCCCTACGAGCAGTACTTC,CASPPTDYPYEQYF
NA,TRBD1,TRBV18,TRBJ1-1,TGTGCCAGCTCACCACTGAGGGAAGGGGGCGGAGCTTTCTTT,CASSPLREGGGAFF
NA,TRBD2,TRBV9,TRBJ2-1,TGTGCCAGCAGTCCTACTAGCGCATCTTACAATGAGCAGTTCTTC,CASSPTSASYNEQFF
few,NA,TRBV2,TRBJ2-5,TGTGCCAGCAGAAGCGACCGGGGTGAAGAGACCCAGTACTTC,CASRSDRGEETQYF
NA,NA,TRBV21-1,TRBJ1-5,TGTGCCAGCAGCAAAGGGGGCCGCTGCAATCAGCCCCAGCATTTT,CASSKGGRCNQPQHF
NA,TRBD2,TRBV28,TRBJ2-3,TGTGCCAGCAGGATTGGACTAGCTCCATATACGCAGTATTTT,CASRIGLAPYTQYF
NA,TRBD2,TRBV28,TRBJ2-7,TGTGCCACCACTTACTCCGGGACTAGATTCGATCTTCCAGTCGAGCAGTACTTC,CATTYSGTRFDLPVEQYF
NA,NA,TRBV15,TRBJ1-2,TGTGCCACCAGCAGAGATTCCCATCCAACAGGGAGTAACTATGGCTACACCTTC,CATSRDSHPTGSNYGYTF
NA,TRBD1,TRBV10-3,TRBJ2-3,TGTGCCATCAGTGAGTCAAGGACAGGGGGAATTGATACGCAGTATTTT,CAISESRTGGIDTQYF
NA,NA,TRBV7-8,TRBJ2-7,TGTGCCAGCAGGAACTCGAGTTATCGCTCCTACGAGCAGTACTTC,CASRNSSYRSYEQYF
NA,TRBD1,TRBV5-1,TRBJ1-1,TGCGCCAGCAGCAGGACAGGGATGGGGAACACTGAAGCTTTCTTT,CASSRTGMGNTEAFF
once,TRBD1,TRBV28,TRBJ2-7,TGTGCCAGCAGTCAGTGGACAGGGGGCCGGGGCGAGCAGTACTTC,CASSQWTGGRGEQYF
NA,NA,TRBV10-3,TRBJ2-3,TGTGCCATCAGTGAAAGCGGGACAACAGATACGCAGTATTTT,CAISESGTTDTQYF
NA,NA,TRBV5-4,TRBJ1-6,TGTGCCAGCAGCTTGAGCAGGGCGAATTCACCCCTCCACTTT,CASSLSRANSPLHF
NA,TRBD1,TRBV4-1,TRBJ2-7,TGCGCCAGCAGCCATCGACAGGGCTACGAGCAGTACTTC,CASSHRQGYEQYF
NA,TRBD1,TRBV24-1,TRBJ1-2,TGTGCCACCAGTGCAGGGGGCTCAGGCTACACCTTC,CATSAGGSGYTF
NA,TRBD1,TRBV3-1/TRBV3-2,TRBJ1-1,TGTGCCAGCAGAGGGACAGCCACAACTTTAGCTTTCTTT,CASRGTATTLAFF
NA,NA,TRBV7-2,TRBJ1-2,TGTGCCAGCAGCCGGGGGGGAACTAACTATGGCTACACCTTC,CASSRGGTNYGYTF
NA,TRBD1,TRBV28,TRBJ2-7,TGTGCCAGCATGGGACAGGCGTACTACGAGCAGTACTTC,CASMGQAYYEQYF